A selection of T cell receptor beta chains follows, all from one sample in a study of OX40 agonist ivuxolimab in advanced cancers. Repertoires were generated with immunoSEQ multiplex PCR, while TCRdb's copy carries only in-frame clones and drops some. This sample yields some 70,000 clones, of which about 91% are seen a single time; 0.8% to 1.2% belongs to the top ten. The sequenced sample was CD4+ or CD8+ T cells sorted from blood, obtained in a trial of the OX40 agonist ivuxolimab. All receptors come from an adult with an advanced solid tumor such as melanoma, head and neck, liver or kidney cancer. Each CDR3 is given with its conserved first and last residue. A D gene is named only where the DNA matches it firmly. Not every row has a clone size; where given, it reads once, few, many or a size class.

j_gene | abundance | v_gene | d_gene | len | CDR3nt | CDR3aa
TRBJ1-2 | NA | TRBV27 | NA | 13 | TGTGCCAGCTCAAGGGGAGGCCTCTATGGCTACACCTTC | CASSRGGLYGYTF
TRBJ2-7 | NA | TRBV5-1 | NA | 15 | TGCGCCAGCAGCTTGAAAGCCAGTTCCTCCTACGAGCAGTACTTC | CASSLKASSSYEQYF
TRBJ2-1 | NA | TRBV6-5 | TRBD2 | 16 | TGTGCCAGCAGTTCCGTAGCGGGAGGGTTTTACAATGAGCAGTTCTTC | CASSSVAGGFYNEQFF
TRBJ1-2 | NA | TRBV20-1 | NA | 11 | TGCAGTGCTAACCGACCCTATGGCTACACCTTC | CSANRPYGYTF
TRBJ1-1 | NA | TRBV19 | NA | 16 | TGTGCCAGTAGTACCCCCCTAGGGGGAGGGAACACTGAAGCTTTCTTT | CASSTPLGGGNTEAFF
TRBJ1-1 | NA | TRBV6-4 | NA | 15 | TGTGCCAGCAGGGCTGGACAGAGTTTGAACACTGAAGCTTTCTTT | CASRAGQSLNTEAFF
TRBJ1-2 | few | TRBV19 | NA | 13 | TGTGCCAGTACCCCCCCCGGGCAGAAAGGCTACACCTTC | CASTPPGQKGYTF
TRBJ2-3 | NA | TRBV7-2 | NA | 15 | TGTGCCAGCAGCTTAGGGTGGCTGGAGACAAATACGCAGTATTTT | CASSLGWLETNTQYF
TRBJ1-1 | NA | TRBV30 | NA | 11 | TGTGCCTGGAGTGTAGTAGGCAGATGTTTCTTT | CAWSVVGRCFF
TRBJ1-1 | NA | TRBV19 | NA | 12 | TGTGCCAGTAGTATTGCGAGGACTGAAGCTTTCTTT | CASSIARTEAFF
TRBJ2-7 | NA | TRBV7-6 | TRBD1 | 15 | TGTGCCAGCAGCTTAGGGACAGGGGGCTCCTACGAGCAGTACTTC | CASSLGTGGSYEQYF
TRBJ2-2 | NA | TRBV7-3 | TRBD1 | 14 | TGTGCCAGCAGCCGACAGGGGGCAACCGGGGAGCTGTTTTTT | CASSRQGATGELFF
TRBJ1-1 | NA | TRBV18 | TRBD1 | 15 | TGTGCCAGCTCAGGGCGGACAGGGGTGAACACTGAAGCTTTCTTT | CASSGRTGVNTEAFF
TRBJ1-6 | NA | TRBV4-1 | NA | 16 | TGCGCCAGCAGCCAAGATTGGGCCCGAAGGAATTCACCCCTCCACTTT | CASSQDWARRNSPLHF
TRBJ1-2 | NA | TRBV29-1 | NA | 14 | TGCAGCGTTGCGAGCCGACGTGAAGGTCGTGGCTACACCTTC | CSVASRREGRGYTF
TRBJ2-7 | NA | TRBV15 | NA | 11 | TGTTCCCGAAGCCCGGACCACGAGCAGTACTTC | CSRSPDHEQYF
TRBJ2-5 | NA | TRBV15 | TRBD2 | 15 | TGTGCCACCAGCAGAAACGCGGGGGGCCCTGAGACCCAGTACTTC | CATSRNAGGPETQYF
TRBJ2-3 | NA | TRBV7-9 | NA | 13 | TGTGCCAGCAGCTTAGAGGTCCGTGCAACGCAGTATTTT | CASSLEVRATQYF
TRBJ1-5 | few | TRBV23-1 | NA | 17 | TGCGCCAGCAGTCAATCGGTCGAGGAGAAGGGGAATCAGCCCCAGCATTTT | CASSQSVEEKGNQPQHF
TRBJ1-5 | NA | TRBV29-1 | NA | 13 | TGCAGCGTAGAGGCGCAGGGCGGTCAGCCCCAGCATTTT | CSVEAQGGQPQHF
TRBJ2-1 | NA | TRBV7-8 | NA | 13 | TGTGCCAGCAGCTTAGCCAGCTACAATGAGCAGTTCTTC | CASSLASYNEQFF
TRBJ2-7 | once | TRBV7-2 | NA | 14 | TGTGCCAGCAGCTTCCCACCCCAACGATACGAGCAGTACTTC | CASSFPPQRYEQYF
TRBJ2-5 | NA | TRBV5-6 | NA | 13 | TGTGCCAGCAGCTGGGGGGTCGGCGAGACCCAGTACTTC | CASSWGVGETQYF
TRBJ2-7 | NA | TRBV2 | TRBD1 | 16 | TGTGCCAGCAGTGAAGTAAGGGGACAGGGGCTGGGGGAGCAGTACTTC | CASSEVRGQGLGEQYF
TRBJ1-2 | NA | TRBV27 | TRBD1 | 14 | TGTGCCAGCAGCGCCTTACAGGGGGTGAGGGGCTACACCTTC | CASSALQGVRGYTF
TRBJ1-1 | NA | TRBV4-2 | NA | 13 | TGTGCCAGCAGCCAAGAGAGGTTTGGCGAAGCTTTCTTT | CASSQERFGEAFF
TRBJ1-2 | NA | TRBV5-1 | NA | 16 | TGCGCCAGCAGCGTGGATTGGGGCGGCGGTTTGGATGGCTACACCTTC | CASSVDWGGGLDGYTF
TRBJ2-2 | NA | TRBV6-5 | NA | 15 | TGTGCCAGCAGCCCCCGGGACTCCTACACCGGGGAGCTGTTTTTT | CASSPRDSYTGELFF
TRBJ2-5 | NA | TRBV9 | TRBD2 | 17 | TGTGCCAGCAGCGTAGGGGCGAGCGGGGGGCTCCAAGAGACCCAGTACTTC | CASSVGASGGLQETQYF
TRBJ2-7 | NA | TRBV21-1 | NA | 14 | TGTGCCAGCACCGAAAAATGTTGGAAAAACGAGCAGTACTTC | CASTEKCWKNEQYF
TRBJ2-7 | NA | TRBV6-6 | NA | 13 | TGTGCCAGCAGGCCCGGGGGAACCTACGAGCAGTACTTC | CASRPGGTYEQYF
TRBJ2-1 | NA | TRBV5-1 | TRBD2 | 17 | TGCGCCAGCAGCTTGGGGGCGGGAGCGAGCTCCTACAATGAGCAGTTCTTC | CASSLGAGASSYNEQFF
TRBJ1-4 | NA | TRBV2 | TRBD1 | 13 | TGTGCCAGCACCGGGACAGGGCCTGAAAAACTGTTTTTT | CASTGTGPEKLFF
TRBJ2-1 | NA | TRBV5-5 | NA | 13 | TGTGCCAGCAGCTTGGGAGCCGACGATGAGCAGTTCTTC | CASSLGADDEQFF
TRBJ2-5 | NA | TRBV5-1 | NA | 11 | TGCGCCAGCAGCAACAAAGAGACCCAGTACTTC | CASSNKETQYF
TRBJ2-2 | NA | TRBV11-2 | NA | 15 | TGTGCCAGCAGCTCGGGACTTTTGAACACCGGGGAGCTGTTTTTT | CASSSGLLNTGELFF
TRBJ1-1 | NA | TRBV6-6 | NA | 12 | TGTGCCAGCAGCTCATCGAGGTTCGATGCTTTCTTT | CASSSSRFDAFF
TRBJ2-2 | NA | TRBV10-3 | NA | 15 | TGTGCCATCAGTGGGGGGCTGGTGCCCACCGGGGAGCTGTTTTTT | CAISGGLVPTGELFF
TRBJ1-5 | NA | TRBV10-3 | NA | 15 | TGTGCCATCAGTGAGTCTAGGGACAGCAATCAGCCCCAGCATTTT | CAISESRDSNQPQHF